A single sample is the source of the 20 T cell receptor beta chains below, sequenced in a study of synovial regulatory T cells in juvenile arthritis. Study results and caveats: TCR diversity was lower in inflammation-associated blood Treg cells than in other blood Treg cells.

No antigen is known for these receptors. TCRdb keeps only in-frame clones here, not all; method: immunoSEQ multiplex PCR. Found here are around 9,500 clones; the top ten clones hold approximately 1.5%. The sample taken for sequencing was Treg cells from blood. Subset defined: HLA-DR+ inflammation-associated blood Treg cells. The receptors derive from a donor between 2 and 29 years old with juvenile idiopathic arthritis.

This sequence joins TRBV5-1 and TRBJ1-1. CDR1 is SGHRS, CDR2 YFSETQ, per germline. The CDR3 spans 14 residues. Only the protein is on record. This chain's CDR3 is CASSGGVLNTEAFF. The entire variable domain, with the rest obtained from reference TRBV5-1 and TRBJ1-1, is as follows: KAGVTQTPRYLIKTRGQQVTLSCSPISGHRSVSWYQQTPGQGLQFLFEYFSETQRNKGNFPGRFSGRQFSNSRSEMNVSTLELGDSALYLCASSGGVLNTEAFFGQGTRLTVV.

This rearrangement joins TRBV20-1 to TRBJ2-7. CDR3 size: 11 residues. Only the protein sequence is given. Looked up from germline, CDR1 is DFQATT and CDR2 is SNEGSKA (reference sequence). CDR3 residues: CSARAAGEQYF.

The chain combines TRBV4-2 with TRBJ1-4. The length of the CDR3 is 15 residues. No DNA is given. In germline, CDR1 is LGHNA, CDR2 YNFKEQ. The CDR3 loop is CASSQDIGGNEKLFF.

The chain recombines TRBV9 with TRBJ2-1; TCRdb's D call, TRBD2, is unchecked because there is no DNA. The CDR3 consists of 12 residues. No DNA has been recorded. Germline V gene data show CDR1 as SGDLS and CDR2 as YYNGEE. The CDR3: CASSAGEGEQFF.

V and J are TRBV6-1 and TRBJ2-2; the TRBD2 assignment by TCRdb is unverifiable without DNA. The CDR3 runs 15 residues. No DNA is listed. Per germline, CDR1 MNHNS and CDR2 SASEGT. CDR3 in amino acids: CAGSELAGGPGELFF.

The V call is TRBV13, the J call TRBJ2-1; TCRdb lists TRBD2, though no DNA is available to test this call. The CDR3 runs 12 residues. The DNA sequence is not available. Per the germline V gene, CDR1 is PRHDT and CDR2 is FYEKMQ (reference sequence). This CDR3 reads CASSPTGREQFF.

The chain employs TRBV2 and TRBJ1-2; TCRdb picks TRBD1, but there is no DNA to check that call. Germline V gives CDR1 SNHLY, CDR2 FYNNEI. This CDR3 is built from 15 residues. This entry has no DNA. This chain's CDR3 is CASSVVRQGHYGYTF.

This clone counts as medium-sized by frequency. The chain uses TRBV2 and TRBJ1-4; TCRdb's D gene call, TRBD1, goes unchecked for lack of DNA. This CDR3 comprises 18 residues. No coding sequence is recorded. Per the germline V gene, CDR1 is SNHLY and CDR2 is FYNNEI. The CDR3 here is CASSERGQLFATNEKLFF.

The CDR3 here is CASRIRLAESTDTQYF. The V call is TRBV4-1, the J call TRBJ2-3; TCRdb designates TRBD2, a call that cannot be tested without DNA. CDR3 size: 16 residues. Only the protein is on record. The germline gives CDR1 MGHRA, CDR2 YSYEKL.

This rearrangement joins TRBV2 to TRBJ2-2; TCRdb gives TRBD1 as the D gene, but with no DNA this cannot be confirmed. There are 15 residues in the CDR3. No nucleotide data were recorded. In germline, CDR1 is SNHLY, CDR2 FYNNEI. CDR3: CASNREVKITGELFF.

The chain uses TRBV6-4 and TRBJ2-3; the D gene TCRdb calls, TRBD2, cannot be checked with no DNA. CDR3 length equals 14 residues. There is no recorded DNA. Germline CDR1 reads MRHNA; CDR2 reads SNTAGT. The CDR3 sequence is CASSETGSTDTQYF.

The chain joins TRBV6-6 to TRBJ1-2; no DNA is available, so the TRBD1 call from TCRdb remains unchecked. Germline CDR1 MNHNY, CDR2 SVGAGI (reference sequence). CDR3 size: 14 residues. Only the protein sequence is given. CDR3 sequence reads: CASLTQGYGYGYTF.

V gene TRBV7-9 combines with J gene TRBJ1-1; the D call from TCRdb, TRBD1, cannot be confirmed without DNA. Germline CDR1 reads SEHNR; CDR2 reads FQNEAQ (reference sequence). This CDR3 has 15 amino acids. A DNA sequence was not provided. The CDR3 region is CASSLQTGLNTEAFF. Full variable domain (outside the CDR3, taken from reference TRBV7-9 and TRBJ1-1): DTGVSQNPRHKITKRGQNVTFRCDPISEHNRLYWYRQTLGQGPEFLTYFQNEAQLEKSRLLSDRFSAERPKGSFSTLEIQRTEQGDSAMYLCASSLQTGLNTEAFFGQGTRLTVV.

The V and J genes are TRBV7-8 and TRBJ1-3. This CDR3 is 14 amino acids long. DNA is not on record. Germline assignment: CDR1 SGHVS and CDR2 FQNEAQ. The CDR3 region is CASSLVWAGNTIYF.

V is TRBV4-2 and J is TRBJ2-7; TCRdb gives TRBD2 as the D gene, but with no DNA this cannot be confirmed. Per the germline V gene, CDR1 is LGHNA and CDR2 is YNFKEQ. CDR3 size: 16 residues. No DNA was logged. The CDR3 region is CASSQKTSGDSYEQYF.

The rearrangement uses TRBV19 and TRBJ1-1; as DNA is missing, the TRBD1 call by TCRdb cannot be tested. CDR3 size: 13 residues. DNA was not recorded. Germline V lookup: CDR1 LNHDA, CDR2 SQIVND (reference sequence). CDR3 residues: CASSEGEGTEAFF.

This rearrangement joins TRBV6-6 to TRBJ1-2. Germline V gives CDR1 MNHNY, CDR2 SVGAGI (reference sequence). This CDR3 spans 14 amino acids. DNA for this receptor is not on file. This CDR3 reads CASSYDGAGPGYTF.

The genes are TRBV11-2 and TRBJ2-7; TCRdb outputs TRBD1, but without DNA this stays unchecked. Germline assignment: CDR1 SGHAT and CDR2 FQNNGV. The CDR3 totals 15 residues. The coding DNA is unavailable. CDR3 residues: CASRRTGGLSYEQYF.

This sequence joins TRBV13 and TRBJ2-7; without DNA, the TCRdb call of TRBD1 cannot be checked. This CDR3 is built from 17 residues. No nucleotide data were recorded. The germline V gene has CDR1 PRHDT and CDR2 FYEKMQ (reference sequence). CDR3 sequence: CASSLGLLGQGSFEQYF.

The genes are TRBV15 and TRBJ2-7; TCRdb outputs TRBD1, but without DNA this stays unchecked. The CDR3 extends over 14 amino acids. No DNA is listed. The germline V gene has CDR1 LNHNV and CDR2 YYDKDF (reference sequence). CDR3 loop: CATSVDRGLYEQYF. Full variable domain (missing parts from reference TRBV15 and TRBJ2-7): DAMVIQNPRYQVTQFGKPVTLSCSQTLNHNVMYWYQQKSSQAPKLLFHYYDKDFNNEADTPDNFQSRRPNTSFCFLDIRSPGLGDTAMYLCATSVDRGLYEQYFGPGTRLTVT.